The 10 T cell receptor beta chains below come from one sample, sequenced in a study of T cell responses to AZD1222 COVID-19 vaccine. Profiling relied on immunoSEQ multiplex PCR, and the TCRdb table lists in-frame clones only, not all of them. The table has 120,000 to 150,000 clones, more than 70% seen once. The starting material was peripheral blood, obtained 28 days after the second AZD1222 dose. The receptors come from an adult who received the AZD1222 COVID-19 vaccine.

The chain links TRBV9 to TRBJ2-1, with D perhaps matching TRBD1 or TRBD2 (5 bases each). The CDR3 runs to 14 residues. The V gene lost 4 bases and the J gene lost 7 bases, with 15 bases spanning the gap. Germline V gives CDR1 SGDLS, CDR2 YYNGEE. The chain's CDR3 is CASSPWDLGNEQFF. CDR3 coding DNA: TGTGCCAGCAGCCCATGGGACCTTGGGAATGAGCAGTTCTTC.

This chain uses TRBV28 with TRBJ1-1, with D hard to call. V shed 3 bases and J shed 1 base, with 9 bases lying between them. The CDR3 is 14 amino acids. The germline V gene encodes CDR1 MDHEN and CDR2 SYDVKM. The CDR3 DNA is TGTGCCAGCAGTTTGGGCGCGCGGAACACTGAAGCTTTCTTT. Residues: CASSLGARNTEAFF. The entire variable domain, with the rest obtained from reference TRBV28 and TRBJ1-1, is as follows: DVKVTQSSRYLVKRTGEKVFLECVQDMDHENMFWYRQDPGLGLRLIYFSYDVKMKEKGDIPEGYSVSREKKERFSLILESASTNQTSMYLCASSLGARNTEAFFGQGTRLTVV.

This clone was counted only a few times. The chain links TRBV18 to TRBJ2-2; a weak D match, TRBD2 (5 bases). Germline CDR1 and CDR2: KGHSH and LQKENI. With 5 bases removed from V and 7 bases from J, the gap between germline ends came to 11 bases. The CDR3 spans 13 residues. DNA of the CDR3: TGTGCCAGCTCAGAACGAGGGAACGGGGAGCTGTTTTTT. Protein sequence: CASSERGNGELFF.

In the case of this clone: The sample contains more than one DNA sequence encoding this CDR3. Here the CDR3 reads CASSQDLNEQFF. CDR3 nucleotides: TGTGCCAGCAGCCAAGATCTCAATGAGCAGTTCTTC. The chain employs TRBV3-1 (or the pseudogene TRBV3-2) and TRBJ2-1; D is uncertain. Trimming removed 0 bases at V and 6 bases at J, with 3 bases between. Germline-derived CDR1 and CDR2 are LGHDT and YNNKEL (reference sequence). The CDR3 contains 12 residues.

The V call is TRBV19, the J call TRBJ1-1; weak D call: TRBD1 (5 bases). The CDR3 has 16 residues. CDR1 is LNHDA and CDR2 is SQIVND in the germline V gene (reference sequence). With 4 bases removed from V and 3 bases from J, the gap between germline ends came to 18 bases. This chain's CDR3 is CASSTHRVGTDTEAFF. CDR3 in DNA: TGTGCCAGTAGTACCCACCGGGTGGGGACCGACACTGAAGCTTTCTTT.

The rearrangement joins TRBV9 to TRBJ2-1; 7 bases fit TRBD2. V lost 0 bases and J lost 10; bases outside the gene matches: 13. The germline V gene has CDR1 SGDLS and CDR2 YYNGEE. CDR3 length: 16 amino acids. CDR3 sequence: CASSVEGRGGFKEQFF. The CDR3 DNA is TGTGCCAGCAGCGTAGAAGGGAGGGGCGGTTTCAAAGAGCAGTTCTTC.

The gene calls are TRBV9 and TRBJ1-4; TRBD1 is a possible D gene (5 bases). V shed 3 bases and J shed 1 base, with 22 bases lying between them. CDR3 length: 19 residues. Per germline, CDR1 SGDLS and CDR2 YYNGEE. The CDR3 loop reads CASSANRQGVRGTNEKLFF. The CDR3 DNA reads TGTGCCAGCAGCGCCAATCGTCAGGGTGTGAGGGGAACTAATGAAAAACTGTTTTTT.

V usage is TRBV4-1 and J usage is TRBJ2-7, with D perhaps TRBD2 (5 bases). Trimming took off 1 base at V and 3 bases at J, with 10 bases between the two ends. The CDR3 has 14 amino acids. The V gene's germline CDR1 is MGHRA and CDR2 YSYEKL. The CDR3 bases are TGCGCCAGCAGCCAAGGCAGTCGGGACTACGAGCAGTACTTC. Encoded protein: CASSQGSRDYEQYF.

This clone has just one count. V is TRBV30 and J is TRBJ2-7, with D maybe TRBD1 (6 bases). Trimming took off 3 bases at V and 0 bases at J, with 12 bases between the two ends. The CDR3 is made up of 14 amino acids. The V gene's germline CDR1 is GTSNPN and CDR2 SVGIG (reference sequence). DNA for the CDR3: TGTGCCTGGAGGAGGGACATAGGCTCCTACGAGCAGTACTTC. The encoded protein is CAWRRDIGSYEQYF.

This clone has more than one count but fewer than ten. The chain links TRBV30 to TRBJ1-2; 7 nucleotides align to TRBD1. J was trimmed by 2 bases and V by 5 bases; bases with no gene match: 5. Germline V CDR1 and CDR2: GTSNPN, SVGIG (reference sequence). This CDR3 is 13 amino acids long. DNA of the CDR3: TGTGCCTGGTGGGACAGCGAGAACTATGGCTACACCTTC. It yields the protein CAWWDSENYGYTF.